A selection of T cell receptor beta chains follows, all from one sample in a study of CD4 and CD8 cells across lung adenocarcinoma regions. MiXCR, applied by TCRdb to the PCR reads, yields one record per CDR3 protein. Of 5,500 to 7,000 distinct CDR3 sequences in the sample, around 49% were seen once. The sample comprised CD8+ T cells from the margin of a lung tumor. These TCRs come from a male donor with lung adenocarcinoma. The CD4 and CD8 labels of this study may be unreliable. Each CDR3 is given with its conserved first and last residue. The D gene is left open where the match is weak. Clone sizes are given selectively: once, few, many, or a class where the clone is expanded.

v_gene: TRBV20-1; d_gene: -; abundance: few; j_gene: TRBJ2-4; CDR3nt: TGCAGTGCTAGCCGTCTGAACGCGGACTTAGCCAAAAACATTCAGTACTTC; CDR3aa: CSASRLNADLAKNIQYF
v_gene: TRBV7-6; d_gene: TRBD2; abundance: -; j_gene: TRBJ2-7; CDR3nt: TGTGCCAGCAGCTTAGCGGTGGCGGGGGGGGGCGAGGATACGCAGTACTTC; CDR3aa: CASSLAVAGGGEDTQYF
v_gene: TRBV6-2/TRBV6-3; d_gene: -; abundance: -; j_gene: TRBJ2-1; CDR3nt: TGTGCCAGCAGAAAGGGACGGACTAACTACGAGCAGTTCTTC; CDR3aa: CASRKGRTNYEQFF
v_gene: TRBV6-1; d_gene: -; abundance: many; j_gene: TRBJ2-7; CDR3nt: TGTGCCAGCAACGACGTTTACGAGCAGTACTTC; CDR3aa: CASNDVYEQYF
v_gene: TRBV6-1; d_gene: -; abundance: -; j_gene: TRBJ1-4; CDR3nt: TGTGCCAGCAGTGAACGGGGCAGGACGGAAAAACTGTTTTTT; CDR3aa: CASSERGRTEKLFF
v_gene: TRBV6-4; d_gene: -; abundance: many; j_gene: TRBJ1-2; CDR3nt: TGTGCCAGCTTCCGGACCCCCTATGGCTACACCTTC; CDR3aa: CASFRTPYGYTF
v_gene: TRBV6-6; d_gene: -; abundance: many; j_gene: TRBJ2-2; CDR3nt: TGTGCCAGCAGTTACTCGAAAAACTTCGGGGAGCTGTTTTTT; CDR3aa: CASSYSKNFGELFF
v_gene: TRBV6-1; d_gene: -; abundance: -; j_gene: TRBJ2-3; CDR3nt: TGTGCCAGCAGTGAAAGATCAGGGCTCACAGATATTCAGTACTTT; CDR3aa: CASSERSGLTDIQYF
v_gene: TRBV3-1; d_gene: -; abundance: -; j_gene: TRBJ2-5; CDR3nt: TGTGCCAGCAGCCTTACGCTAGGGGAGACCCAGTACTTC; CDR3aa: CASSLTLGETQYF
v_gene: TRBV6-1; d_gene: -; abundance: once; j_gene: TRBJ2-1; CDR3nt: TGTGCCAGCAGTGCGCGGGGCTCCTACAATGAGCAGTTCTTC; CDR3aa: CASSARGSYNEQFF
v_gene: TRBV12-3/TRBV12-4; d_gene: -; abundance: medium-sized; j_gene: TRBJ2-5; CDR3nt: TGTGCCAGCAGTTTGGCCAACATAGAGACCCAGTACTTC; CDR3aa: CASSLANIETQYF
v_gene: TRBV6-5; d_gene: -; abundance: -; j_gene: TRBJ2-2; CDR3nt: TGTGCCAGCAGTTACGGGGGTGTGAGCACAGGGACGCTGTTTTTT; CDR3aa: CASSYGGVSTGTLFF
v_gene: TRBV10-1; d_gene: TRBD2; abundance: -; j_gene: TRBJ2-5; CDR3nt: TGCGCCGGGAGGGTCGGGGCGTGTGACGAAGAGACGCAGTACTTC; CDR3aa: CAGRVGACDEETQYF
v_gene: TRBV6-1; d_gene: -; abundance: -; j_gene: TRBJ2-1; CDR3nt: TGTGCCAGCAGTACCCTTACGGGGCAGTTCTTC; CDR3aa: CASSTLTGQFF
v_gene: TRBV10-1; d_gene: TRBD2; abundance: -; j_gene: TRBJ2-3; CDR3nt: TGCGCCAGCGGGGCTTGGGGGGGGGGTGGCACAGATACGCAGTATTTC; CDR3aa: CASGAWGGGGTDTQYF
v_gene: TRBV7-3; d_gene: -; abundance: once; j_gene: TRBJ2-1; CDR3nt: TGTGCCAGCAGCTCGGAGCGAAAACCCTACAATGAGCAGTTCTTC; CDR3aa: CASSSERKPYNEQFF
v_gene: TRBV10-3; d_gene: -; abundance: many; j_gene: TRBJ2-7; CDR3nt: TGTGCCATCGACAAATTCTACGAGCAGTACTTC; CDR3aa: CAIDKFYEQYF
v_gene: TRBV4-1; d_gene: -; abundance: few; j_gene: TRBJ2-7; CDR3nt: TGCGCCAGCAGCCAAGAACGGTCCCTAACCTACGAGCAGTACTTC; CDR3aa: CASSQERSLTYEQYF
v_gene: TRBV6-1; d_gene: -; abundance: many; j_gene: TRBJ2-7; CDR3nt: TGTGCCAGCAGCCGGCCGGACAGCTCCTACGAGCAGTACTTC; CDR3aa: CASSRPDSSYEQYF
v_gene: TRBV14; d_gene: TRBD1; abundance: -; j_gene: TRBJ2-5; CDR3nt: TGTGCCAGCAGCCGGACAGGGAGGCTGTATGTTTGGGAGACCCAGTACTTC; CDR3aa: CASSRTGRLYVWETQYF
v_gene: TRBV6-1; d_gene: TRBD2; abundance: -; j_gene: TRBJ2-1; CDR3nt: TGTGCCAGCAGTACCGGGACTAGCGGGATGGGGGAGCAGTTCTTC; CDR3aa: CASSTGTSGMGEQFF
v_gene: TRBV27; d_gene: TRBD1; abundance: -; j_gene: TRBJ2-5; CDR3nt: TGTGCCAGCAGTCCCCGGGACAGGCCCTACGGGCAGTACTTC; CDR3aa: CASSPRDRPYGQYF
v_gene: TRBV4-1; d_gene: -; abundance: -; j_gene: TRBJ2-1; CDR3nt: TGCGCCAGCAGCCAAGCTAGCGACAGGCTTTACAATGAGCAGTTCTTC; CDR3aa: CASSQASDRLYNEQFF
v_gene: TRBV11-2; d_gene: -; abundance: few; j_gene: TRBJ1-1; CDR3nt: TGTGCCAGCAGCCTCATGAACACTGAAGCTTTCTTT; CDR3aa: CASSLMNTEAFF
v_gene: TRBV11-3; d_gene: -; abundance: few; j_gene: TRBJ2-1; CDR3nt: TGTGCCAGCAGCTTAGTCCCGGACGAGCAGTTCTTC; CDR3aa: CASSLVPDEQFF
v_gene: TRBV6-1; d_gene: TRBD1; abundance: -; j_gene: TRBJ1-1; CDR3nt: TGTGCCAGCAGTGAAGCGCTTAGGGCAGGGGGCACTGAAGCTTTCTTT; CDR3aa: CASSEALRAGGTEAFF
v_gene: TRBV7-3; d_gene: -; abundance: few; j_gene: TRBJ2-1; CDR3nt: TGTGCCAGCAGCATACAAGGGGGGCTGGGCAATGAGCAGTTCTTC; CDR3aa: CASSIQGGLGNEQFF
v_gene: TRBV27; d_gene: -; abundance: -; j_gene: TRBJ2-3; CDR3nt: TGTGCCAGCAGTGTGGGGTCCGGGGGACGGGACACAGATACCCAGTATTTC; CDR3aa: CASSVGSGGRDTDTQYF
v_gene: TRBV10-2; d_gene: -; abundance: medium-sized; j_gene: TRBJ2-1; CDR3nt: TGCGCCAGCGGAGACCCGCGGAATGAGCAGTTCTTC; CDR3aa: CASGDPRNEQFF
v_gene: TRBV6-1; d_gene: -; abundance: -; j_gene: TRBJ2-7; CDR3nt: TGTGCCAGCAGTGAAGACCACGCCTACGAGCAGTACTTC; CDR3aa: CASSEDHAYEQYF
v_gene: TRBV30; d_gene: -; abundance: -; j_gene: TRBJ2-5; CDR3nt: TGTGCCTGGACCGGGGGGCGGGAGACCCAGTACTTC; CDR3aa: CAWTGGRETQYF
v_gene: TRBV6-5; d_gene: TRBD2; abundance: -; j_gene: TRBJ2-7; CDR3nt: TGTGCCAGCAGTTTCTCGAAAGGACTAGCGGATAACTACGAGCAGTACTTC; CDR3aa: CASSFSKGLADNYEQYF
v_gene: TRBV25-1; d_gene: -; abundance: -; j_gene: TRBJ2-1; CDR3nt: TGTGCCAGCAGTTTCTACAATGAGCAGTTCTTC; CDR3aa: CASSFYNEQFF
v_gene: TRBV6-2/TRBV6-3; d_gene: -; abundance: -; j_gene: TRBJ2-7; CDR3nt: TGTGCCAGCAGTGGTTACTTCGAGCAGTACTTC; CDR3aa: CASSGYFEQYF
v_gene: TRBV6-1; d_gene: TRBD1; abundance: few; j_gene: TRBJ2-7; CDR3nt: TGTGCCAGCAGTGAGGGGGACAGCTCCTACGAGCAGTACTTC; CDR3aa: CASSEGDSSYEQYF
v_gene: TRBV6-5; d_gene: -; abundance: -; j_gene: TRBJ2-2; CDR3nt: TGTGTCAGCAGTTTCCGGGCGCCGGGCACCGGGGAGCTGTATTTT; CDR3aa: CVSSFRAPGTGELYF
v_gene: TRBV6-1; d_gene: -; abundance: -; j_gene: TRBJ2-3; CDR3nt: TGTGCCAGCAGTGAAGCAGGACTCACATTCCCGGATACGCAGTATTTT; CDR3aa: CASSEAGLTFPDTQYF
v_gene: TRBV10-1; d_gene: TRBD1; abundance: medium-sized; j_gene: TRBJ2-1; CDR3nt: TGCGCCAGCAGTGGAGGACAGGATTTCTACAATGAGCAGTTCTTC; CDR3aa: CASSGGQDFYNEQFF
v_gene: TRBV20-1; d_gene: TRBD2; abundance: -; j_gene: TRBJ2-5; CDR3nt: TGCAGTGCTAGAGTGGCCCTAGCGGGATGGCGTGAGACCCAGTACTTC; CDR3aa: CSARVALAGWRETQYF
v_gene: TRBV4-1; d_gene: TRBD2; abundance: few; j_gene: TRBJ2-7; CDR3nt: TGCGCCACCTCGAGAGCGGGAGGGCTCCACGAGCAGTACTTC; CDR3aa: CATSRAGGLHEQYF
v_gene: TRBV7-6; d_gene: -; abundance: few; j_gene: TRBJ2-3; CDR3nt: TGTGCCAGCAGCTTAGTCTCGGGAGAGAGCACAGATACGCAGTATTTT; CDR3aa: CASSLVSGESTDTQYF
v_gene: TRBV10-2; d_gene: TRBD2; abundance: few; j_gene: TRBJ2-1; CDR3nt: TGCGCCAGCAGTGAGTCTGGATTAGCGGGACTTGAGCAGTTCTTC; CDR3aa: CASSESGLAGLEQFF
v_gene: TRBV7-2; d_gene: -; abundance: many; j_gene: TRBJ2-1; CDR3nt: TGTGCCAGCAGCCCCAGACCAAGCTACAATGAGCAGTTCTTC; CDR3aa: CASSPRPSYNEQFF
v_gene: TRBV10-1; d_gene: -; abundance: -; j_gene: TRBJ2-3; CDR3nt: TGCCCCAGCCGCGTTTCGGGGGTGGGAGCCAAAGACATGCAGTACTTT; CDR3aa: CPSRVSGVGAKDMQYF
v_gene: TRBV6-1; d_gene: -; abundance: -; j_gene: TRBJ2-3; CDR3nt: TGTGCCAGCAGTGGCCTACGGGCTGTGGGCACCGATACGCAGTATTTT; CDR3aa: CASSGLRAVGTDTQYF
v_gene: TRBV12-3/TRBV12-4; d_gene: -; abundance: many; j_gene: TRBJ2-1; CDR3nt: TGTGCCAGCAGTTTACACTCCTACAATGAGCAGTTCTTC; CDR3aa: CASSLHSYNEQFF
v_gene: TRBV6-1; d_gene: -; abundance: many; j_gene: TRBJ1-5; CDR3nt: TGTGCCAGCAGTGGGAGGGACAATCAGCCCCAGCATTTT; CDR3aa: CASSGRDNQPQHF
v_gene: TRBV6-5; d_gene: -; abundance: many; j_gene: TRBJ2-5; CDR3nt: TGTGCCAGCAGTTACGGGGGGGCAATGGAGACCCAGTACTTC; CDR3aa: CASSYGGAMETQYF
v_gene: TRBV9; d_gene: TRBD2; abundance: many; j_gene: TRBJ2-1; CDR3nt: TGTGCCAGCAGCGTAGACGGGGGGGTGGATGAGCAGTTCTTC; CDR3aa: CASSVDGGVDEQFF
v_gene: TRBV6-1; d_gene: -; abundance: -; j_gene: TRBJ1-1; CDR3nt: TGTGCCAGCAGCCGCAGGAACACTGAAGCTTTCTTT; CDR3aa: CASSRRNTEAFF
v_gene: TRBV6-2/TRBV6-3; d_gene: -; abundance: once; j_gene: TRBJ2-5; CDR3nt: TGTGCCAGCAGTTACGACCCAGCCACTAACCAAGAGACCCAGTACTTC; CDR3aa: CASSYDPATNQETQYF
v_gene: TRBV6-5; d_gene: -; abundance: -; j_gene: TRBJ2-1; CDR3nt: TGTGCCAGCAGTTACCCCAGGGTAGGGACGGGAGTTGGTGAGCAGTTCTTC; CDR3aa: CASSYPRVGTGVGEQFF
v_gene: TRBV6-5; d_gene: -; abundance: -; j_gene: TRBJ2-5; CDR3nt: TGTGCCAGCAGTTACTCGAGCGGTCTTGGAAGTAGGGAGACCCAGTACTTC; CDR3aa: CASSYSSGLGSRETQYF
v_gene: TRBV7-2; d_gene: TRBD1; abundance: -; j_gene: TRBJ2-7; CDR3nt: TGTGCCAGCAGCTTAGGCGCCCCTCGGGACAGGGGAACCTACGAGCAGTACTTC; CDR3aa: CASSLGAPRDRGTYEQYF
v_gene: TRBV7-2; d_gene: TRBD1; abundance: many; j_gene: TRBJ2-6; CDR3nt: TGTGCCAGCATCCCGGGACAGGGGGCTTCTGGGGCCAACGTCCTGACTTTC; CDR3aa: CASIPGQGASGANVLTF
v_gene: TRBV7-2; d_gene: -; abundance: many; j_gene: TRBJ2-1; CDR3nt: TGTGCCAGCAGTCGAACGGGGTCATCCTCCTACAATGAGCAGTTCTTC; CDR3aa: CASSRTGSSSYNEQFF
v_gene: TRBV7-2; d_gene: TRBD2; abundance: -; j_gene: TRBJ2-7; CDR3nt: TGTGCCAGCAGCCTGGGACTAGCGGGGATCGAGCAGTACTTC; CDR3aa: CASSLGLAGIEQYF